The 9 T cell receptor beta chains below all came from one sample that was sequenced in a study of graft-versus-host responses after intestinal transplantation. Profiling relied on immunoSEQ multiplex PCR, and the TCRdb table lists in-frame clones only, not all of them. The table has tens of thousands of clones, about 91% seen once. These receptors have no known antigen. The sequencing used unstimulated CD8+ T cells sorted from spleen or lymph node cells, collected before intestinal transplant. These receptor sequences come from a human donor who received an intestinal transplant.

CDR3 loop: CASSYTQGNTEAFF. CDR3 coding DNA: TGTGCCAGCAGTTACACCCAGGGGAACACTGAAGCTTTCTTT. The rearrangement links TRBV6-5 to TRBJ1-1; D perhaps matches TRBD1 (5 bases). CDR1 and CDR2 (germline): MNHEY, SVGAGI. This CDR3 has 14 residues. Between the trimmed V and J ends, which lost 2 bases and 1 base, there was a span of 8 bases.

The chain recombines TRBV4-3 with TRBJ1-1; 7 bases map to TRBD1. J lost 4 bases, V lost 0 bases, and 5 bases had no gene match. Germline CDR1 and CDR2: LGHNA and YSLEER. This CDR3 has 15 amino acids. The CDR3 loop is CASSQDRGTVTEAFF. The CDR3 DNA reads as TGCGCCAGCAGCCAAGATCGAGGGACAGTCACTGAAGCTTTCTTT.

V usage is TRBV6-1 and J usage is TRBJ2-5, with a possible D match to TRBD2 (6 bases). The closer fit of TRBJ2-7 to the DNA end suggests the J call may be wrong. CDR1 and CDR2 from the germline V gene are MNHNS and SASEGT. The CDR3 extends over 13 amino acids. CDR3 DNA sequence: TGTGCCAGCAGGCAGCGGGCCCCCTACGAGCAGTACTTC. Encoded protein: CASRQRAPYEQYF.

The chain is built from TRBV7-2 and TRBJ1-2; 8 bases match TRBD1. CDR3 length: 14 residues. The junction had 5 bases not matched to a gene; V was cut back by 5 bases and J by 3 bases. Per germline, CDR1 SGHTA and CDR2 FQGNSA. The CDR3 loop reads CASSPETGDYGYTF. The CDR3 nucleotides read TGTGCCAGCAGCCCCGAGACAGGGGACTATGGCTACACCTTC.

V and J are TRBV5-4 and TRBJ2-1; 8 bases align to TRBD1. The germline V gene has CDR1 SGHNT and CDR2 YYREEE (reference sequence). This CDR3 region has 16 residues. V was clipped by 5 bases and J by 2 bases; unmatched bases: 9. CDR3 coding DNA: TGTGCCAGCAGAAGGGAGCAGGGGGCAACCTACAATGAGCAGTTCTTC. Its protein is CASRREQGATYNEQFF.

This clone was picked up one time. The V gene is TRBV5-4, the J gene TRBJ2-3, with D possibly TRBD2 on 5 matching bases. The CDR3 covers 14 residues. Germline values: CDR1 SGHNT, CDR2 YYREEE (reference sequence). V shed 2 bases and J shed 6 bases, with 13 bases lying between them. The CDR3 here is CASSFELGHDTQYF. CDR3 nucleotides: TGTGCCAGCAGCTTTGAACTAGGTCACGATACGCAGTATTTT.

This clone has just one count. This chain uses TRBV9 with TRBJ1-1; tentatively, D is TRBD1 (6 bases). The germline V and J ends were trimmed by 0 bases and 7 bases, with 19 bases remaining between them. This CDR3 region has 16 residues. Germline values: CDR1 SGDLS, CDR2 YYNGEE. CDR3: CASSVDSRGGGNEAFF. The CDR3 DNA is TGTGCCAGCAGCGTAGATTCTAGGGGAGGGGGTAATGAAGCTTTCTTT.

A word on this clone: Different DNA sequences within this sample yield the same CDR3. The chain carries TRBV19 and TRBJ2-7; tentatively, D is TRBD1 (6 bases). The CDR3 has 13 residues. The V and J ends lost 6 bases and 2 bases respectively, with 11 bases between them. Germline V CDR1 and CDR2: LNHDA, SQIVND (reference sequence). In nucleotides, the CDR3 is TGTGCCAGTAGCCCCGGACAGACCTACGAGCAGTACTTC. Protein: CASSPGQTYEQYF.

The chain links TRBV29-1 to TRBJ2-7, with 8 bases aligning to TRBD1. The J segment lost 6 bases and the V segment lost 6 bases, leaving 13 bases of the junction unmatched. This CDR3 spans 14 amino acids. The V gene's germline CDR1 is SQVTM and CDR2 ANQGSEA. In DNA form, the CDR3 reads TGCAGCGTGAAAGGACAGGGCCAGGAGGTCGAGCAGTACTTC. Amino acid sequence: CSVKGQGQEVEQYF.